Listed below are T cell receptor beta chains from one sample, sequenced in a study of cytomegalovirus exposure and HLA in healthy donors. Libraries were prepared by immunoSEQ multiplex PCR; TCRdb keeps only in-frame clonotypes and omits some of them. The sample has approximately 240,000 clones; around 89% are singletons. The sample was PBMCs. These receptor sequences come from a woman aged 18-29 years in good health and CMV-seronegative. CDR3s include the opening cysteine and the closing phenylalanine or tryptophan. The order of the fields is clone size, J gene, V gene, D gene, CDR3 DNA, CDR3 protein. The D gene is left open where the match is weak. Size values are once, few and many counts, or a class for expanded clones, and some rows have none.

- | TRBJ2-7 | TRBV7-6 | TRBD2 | TGTGCCAGCAGCTTAGCGGTTTTGGGGGGGGAATACGAGCAGTACTTC | CASSLAVLGGEYEQYF
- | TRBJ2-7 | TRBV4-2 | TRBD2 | TGTGCCAGCAGCCATGGGACTAGCAGAGACTACGAGCAGTACTTC | CASSHGTSRDYEQYF
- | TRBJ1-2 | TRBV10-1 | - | TGCGCCAGCAGTGACGGGATGGGGAGCGGCTACACCTTC | CASSDGMGSGYTF
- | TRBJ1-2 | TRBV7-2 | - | TGTGCCAGCAGCTTAGAAACGGGTCCATATGGCTACACCTTC | CASSLETGPYGYTF
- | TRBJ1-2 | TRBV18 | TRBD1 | TGTGCCAGCTCACCACGGGAGACAGGGATGGGAGGCTACACCTTC | CASSPRETGMGGYTF
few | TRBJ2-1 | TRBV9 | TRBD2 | TGTGCCAGCAGCCAGATTAGCGGGAGCTCCTACAATGAGCAGTTCTTC | CASSQISGSSYNEQFF
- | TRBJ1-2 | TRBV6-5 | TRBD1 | TGTGCCAGCAGTTGGGGACAGGGGGCTGATGGCTACACCTTC | CASSWGQGADGYTF
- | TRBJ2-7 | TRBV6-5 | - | TGTGCCAGCAGTTACTCCCGGACAGAACTCTCCTACGAGCAGTACTTC | CASSYSRTELSYEQYF
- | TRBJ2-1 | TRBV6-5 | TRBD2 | TGTGCCAGCAGTGCCGGGACTAGCGGCGATGAGCAGTTCTTC | CASSAGTSGDEQFF
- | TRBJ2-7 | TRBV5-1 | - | TGCGCCAGCAGCTTGGCCTCACAGCCGAGCTCCTACGAGCAGTACTTC | CASSLASQPSSYEQYF
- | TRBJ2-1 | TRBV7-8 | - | TGTGCCAGCAGCTTGTTTGGGGACTTGTCCTACAATGAGCAGTTCTTC | CASSLFGDLSYNEQFF
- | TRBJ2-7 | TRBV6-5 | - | TGTGCCAGCAGTTACTATAGCGGCTCCTACGAGCAGTACTTC | CASSYYSGSYEQYF
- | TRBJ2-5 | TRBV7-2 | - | TGTGCCAGCAGCTTAGTATCGACAGAAAAAGAGACCCAGTACTTC | CASSLVSTEKETQYF
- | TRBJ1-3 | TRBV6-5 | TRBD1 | TGTGCCAGCAGTTATGGGACAGTGCCTTTGGACACCATATATTTT | CASSYGTVPLDTIYF
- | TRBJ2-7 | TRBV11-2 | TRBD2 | TGTGCCAGCAGCCTCCGAGTAGCGGGAGTCTACGAGCAGTACTTC | CASSLRVAGVYEQYF
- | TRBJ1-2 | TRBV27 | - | TGTGCCAGCAGTCCCCACCCCCCAGGGATGTATGGCTACACCTTC | CASSPHPPGMYGYTF
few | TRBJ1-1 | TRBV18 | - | TGTGCCAGCTCACGGCCTGGGGCGGTGAACACTGAAGCTTTCTTT | CASSRPGAVNTEAFF
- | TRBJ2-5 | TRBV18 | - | TGTGCCAGCTCACGTCAGGGTAGCCAAGAGACCCAGTACTTC | CASSRQGSQETQYF
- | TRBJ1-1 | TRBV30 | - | TGTGCCTGGAGCCCGTTGAGCCTAGCTTTCTTT | CAWSPLSLAFF
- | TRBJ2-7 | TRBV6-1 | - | TGTGCCAGCGTGGGTTCCAGGTCTGGCGAGCAGTACTTC | CASVGSRSGEQYF
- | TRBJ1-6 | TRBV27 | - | TGTGCCAGCAGCTTCTCCGGGCGGGGTCCGTCTTCACCCCTCCACTTT | CASSFSGRGPSSPLHF
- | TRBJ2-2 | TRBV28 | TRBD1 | TGTGCCAGCAGTTTATGGGGACAGGGAGGAGGGGAGCTGTTTTTT | CASSLWGQGGGELFF
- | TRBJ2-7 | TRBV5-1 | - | TGCGCCAGCAGCTTGGGGTCAGGGACTTCCTACGAGCAGTACTTC | CASSLGSGTSYEQYF
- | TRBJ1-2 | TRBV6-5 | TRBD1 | TGTGCCAGTAAACTTCAGGGACAGGGGTCCTATGGCTACACCTTC | CASKLQGQGSYGYTF
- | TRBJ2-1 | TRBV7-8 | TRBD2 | TGTGCCAGCAGCTTAGAGGCGGGAGAATACTACAATGAGCAGTTCTTC | CASSLEAGEYYNEQFF
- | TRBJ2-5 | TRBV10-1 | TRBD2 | TGCGCCAGCAGTGACCCCGCGGGAGGGCAAGAGACCCAGTACTTC | CASSDPAGGQETQYF
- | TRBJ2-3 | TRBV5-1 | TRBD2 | TGCGCCAGCAGCTTGATGGGCGGGGGGCTTACCACAGATACGCAGTATTTT | CASSLMGGGLTTDTQYF
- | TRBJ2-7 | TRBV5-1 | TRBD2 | TGCGCCAGCAGCTTACTGACTAGCGGGAGCTACGAGCAGTACTTC | CASSLLTSGSYEQYF
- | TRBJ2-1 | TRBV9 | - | TGTGCCAGCAGCGTAGGGGGGACTTACAATGAGCAGTTCTTC | CASSVGGTYNEQFF
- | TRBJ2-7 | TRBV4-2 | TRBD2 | TGTGCCAGCAGCCACGCTACTAGCGGGAGGGGGTACGAGCAGTACTTC | CASSHATSGRGYEQYF
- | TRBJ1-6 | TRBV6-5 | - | TGTGCCAGCAGTTCAGACAGGCTAGTACGATCACCCCTCCACTTT | CASSSDRLVRSPLHF
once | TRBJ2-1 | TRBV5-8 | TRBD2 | TGTGCCAGCAGCTCAGGCAGGACTAGCGGGAACTACAATGAGCAGTTCTTC | CASSSGRTSGNYNEQFF
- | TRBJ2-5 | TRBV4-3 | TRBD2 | TGCGCCAGCAGCCAAGAATTCCCTAGCGGGGGTTTGTTAGAGACCCAGTACTTC | CASSQEFPSGGLLETQYF
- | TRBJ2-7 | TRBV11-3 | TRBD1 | TGTGCCAGCAGCATACGGGACAGGGGGCAGTACTTC | CASSIRDRGQYF
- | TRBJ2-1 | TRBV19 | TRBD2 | TGTGCCAGTAGTAGCCCCGGGGGGGGTCGGTTCTACAATGAGCAGTTCTTC | CASSSPGGGRFYNEQFF
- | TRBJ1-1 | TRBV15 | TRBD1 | TGTGCCACCAGTTCCAGGACAGGGGGCACTGAAGCTTTCTTT | CATSSRTGGTEAFF
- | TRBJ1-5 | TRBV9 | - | TGTGCCAGCAGCGCCTACAGGGTTGGCCAGCCCCAGCATTTT | CASSAYRVGQPQHF
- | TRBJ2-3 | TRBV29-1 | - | TGCAGTTTACAGGGTGTCAGCACAGATACGCAGTATTTT | CSLQGVSTDTQYF
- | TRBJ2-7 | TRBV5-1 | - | TGCGCCAGCAGCTTGTACCTGGGCACCCGATCCTACGAGCAGTACTTC | CASSLYLGTRSYEQYF
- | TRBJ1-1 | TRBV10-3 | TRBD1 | TGTGCCATCAATGGACAGGGGGGAGGCGAAGCTTTCTTT | CAINGQGGGEAFF
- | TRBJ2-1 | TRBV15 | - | TGTGCCACCAGCAGAAGGGGGGGGGATGAGCAGTTCTTC | CATSRRGGDEQFF
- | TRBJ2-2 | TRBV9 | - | TGTGCCAGCAGCAGTAGAACAGGGTTGAACACCGGGGAGCTGTTTTTT | CASSSRTGLNTGELFF
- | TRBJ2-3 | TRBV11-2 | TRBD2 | TGTGCCAGCAACGCAGCACTAGCGGGGAGTACTAGCACAGATACGCAGTATTTT | CASNAALAGSTSTDTQYF
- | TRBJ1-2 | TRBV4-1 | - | TGCGCCAGCAGCCAAGAGGCCGGCTACACCTTC | CASSQEAGYTF
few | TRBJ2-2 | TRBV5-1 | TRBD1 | TGCGCCAGCAGCTCCGGGACAGGGAAAGGCGGGGAGCTGTTTTTT | CASSSGTGKGGELFF
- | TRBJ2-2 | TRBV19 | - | TGTGCCAGTACCGGACAGTCTAACACCGGGGAGCTGTTTTTT | CASTGQSNTGELFF
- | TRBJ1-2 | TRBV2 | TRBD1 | TGTGCCAGCAGTGCGAGGACAGGAGCTCATGGCTACACCTTC | CASSARTGAHGYTF
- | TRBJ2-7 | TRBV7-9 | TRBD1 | TGTTCCAGCAGCCCCCCAACCGGGACAGGGTACTACGAGCAGTACTTC | CSSSPPTGTGYYEQYF
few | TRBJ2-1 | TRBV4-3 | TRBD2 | TGCGCCAGCAGCCAGACCCCCGCGGGGGGCTTGTTTAATGAGCAGTTCTTC | CASSQTPAGGLFNEQFF
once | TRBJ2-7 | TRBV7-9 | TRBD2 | TGTGCCAGCAGCTTATGGGAGGGCATCTCCTACGAGCAGTACTTC | CASSLWEGISYEQYF
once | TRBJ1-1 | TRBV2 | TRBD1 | TGTGCCAGCAGTGAAGAAACAGGGGGCACTGAAGCTTTCTTT | CASSEETGGTEAFF
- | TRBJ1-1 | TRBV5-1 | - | TGCGCCAGCAGCTTGCCAGGACAGAACACTGAAGCTTTCTTT | CASSLPGQNTEAFF